This TCR beta chain is from a study of cytomegalovirus exposure and HLA in healthy donors. Overall study context: Assignment to the Caucasian-associated ancestry cluster applied to less than 85% of the roughly 400 genotyped donors.

The study ran its PCR with 60 Vbeta and 13 Jbeta primers. TCRdb's copy holds only in-frame clones and misses some; the assay was immunoSEQ multiplex PCR. Its listing shows approximately 30,000 clones. The length of the CDR3 is 15 residues. Germline V gene sequence: CDR1 MDHEN, CDR2 SYDVKM. V gave up 1 base and J gave up 1 base, with 10 bases separating them. What was sequenced was PBMCs. The clonotype was recovered from a woman aged 40 to 50 in good health and CMV-seropositive. The chain has TRBV28 and TRBJ1-1; perhaps TRBD1 as D (5 bases). CDR3 DNA sequence: TGTGCCAGCAGTTTATACCAGGGCGGGAACACTGAAGCTTTCTTT. It is translated as CASSLYQGGNTEAFF.